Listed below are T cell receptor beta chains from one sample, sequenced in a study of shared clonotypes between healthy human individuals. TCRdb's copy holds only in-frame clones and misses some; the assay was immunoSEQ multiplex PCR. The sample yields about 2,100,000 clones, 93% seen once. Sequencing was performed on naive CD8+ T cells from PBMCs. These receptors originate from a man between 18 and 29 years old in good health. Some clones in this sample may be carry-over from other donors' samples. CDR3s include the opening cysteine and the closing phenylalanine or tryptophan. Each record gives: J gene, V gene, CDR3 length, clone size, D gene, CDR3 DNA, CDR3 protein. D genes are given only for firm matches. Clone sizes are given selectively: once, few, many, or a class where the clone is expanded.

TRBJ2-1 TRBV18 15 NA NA TGTGCCAGCTCACCACGGGGGGTTACCTACAATGAGCAGTTCTTC CASSPRGVTYNEQFF
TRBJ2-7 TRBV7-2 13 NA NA TGTGCCAGCAGCTTATACTCGGACTACGAGCAGTACTTC CASSLYSDYEQYF
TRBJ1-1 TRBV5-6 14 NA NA TGTGCCAGCAGCTTTGGGACGGGAGGCACTGAAGCTTTCTTT CASSFGTGGTEAFF
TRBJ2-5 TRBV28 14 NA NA TGTGCCAGCAGTTTGGACAGACGCCAAGAGACCCAGTACTTC CASSLDRRQETQYF
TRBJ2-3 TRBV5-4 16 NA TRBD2 TGTGCCAGCAGCTTGGAACAGGGACTAGCGAGGGATACGCAGTATTTT CASSLEQGLARDTQYF
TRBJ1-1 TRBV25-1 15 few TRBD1 TGTGCCAGCAGTGGCCCGGGACAGGGTGACACTGAAGCTTTCTTT CASSGPGQGDTEAFF
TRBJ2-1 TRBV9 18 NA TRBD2 TGTGCCAGCAGCGTAGGGGCCCTAGGCGGGAGCCCTTACAATGAGCAGTTCTTC CASSVGALGGSPYNEQFF
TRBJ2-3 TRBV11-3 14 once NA TGTGCCAGCAGCTTAGAGCTACAGACAGATACGCAGTATTTT CASSLELQTDTQYF
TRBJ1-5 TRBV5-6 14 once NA TGTGCCAGCAGCTTGGCCTATAGCAATCAGCCCCAGCATTTT CASSLAYSNQPQHF
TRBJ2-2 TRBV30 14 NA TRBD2 TGTGCCTGCTTTCCTAGCGGGAACACCGGGGAGCTGTTTTTT CACFPSGNTGELFF
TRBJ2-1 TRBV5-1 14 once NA TGCGCCAGCAGCTTGGAAACTAGTTACAATGAGCAGTTCTTC CASSLETSYNEQFF
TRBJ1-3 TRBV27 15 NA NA TGTGCCAGCAGTTCCGGCAGGTCTTCTGGAAACACCATATATTTT CASSSGRSSGNTIYF
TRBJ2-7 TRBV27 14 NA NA TGTGCCAGCGGCTGGGCTAGCGCCTCCTACGAGCAGTACTTC CASGWASASYEQYF
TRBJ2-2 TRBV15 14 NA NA TGTGCCACCAGCAGAGAAGGGGATATCGGGGAGCTGTTTTTT CATSREGDIGELFF
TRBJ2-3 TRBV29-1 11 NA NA TGCAGCGTAAGAGGCACAGATACGCAGTATTTT CSVRGTDTQYF
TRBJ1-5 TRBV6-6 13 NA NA TGTGCCAGCAGTTTTGGGGCACAACAGCCCCAGCATTTT CASSFGAQQPQHF
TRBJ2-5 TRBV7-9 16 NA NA TGTGCCAGCAGCTCTAGGAGGGGGACAGACCAAGAGACCCAGTACTTC CASSSRRGTDQETQYF
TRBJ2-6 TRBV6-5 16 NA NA TGTGCCAGCAGTTACTTGGGGAGCTCTGGGGCCAACGTCCTGACTTTC CASSYLGSSGANVLTF
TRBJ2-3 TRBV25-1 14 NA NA TGTGCCAGCATGCCTGGGAGGTCCACAGATACGCAGTATTTT CASMPGRSTDTQYF
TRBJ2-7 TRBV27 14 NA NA TGTGCCAGCAGTCCACTTGCAGGGAGCTACGAGCAGTACTTC CASSPLAGSYEQYF
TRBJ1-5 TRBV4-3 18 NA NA TGCGCCAGCAGCCAAGATTCCGGGGGGGGAAATATCAATCAGCCCCAGCATTTT CASSQDSGGGNINQPQHF
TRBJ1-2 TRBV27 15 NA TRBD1 TGTGCCAGCAGTCCCGGGACAGGGCTAAACTATGGCTACACCTTC CASSPGTGLNYGYTF
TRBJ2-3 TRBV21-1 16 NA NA TGTGCCAGCAGCCCCCCCGGGACAGAGAGCACAGATACGCAGTATTTT CASSPPGTESTDTQYF